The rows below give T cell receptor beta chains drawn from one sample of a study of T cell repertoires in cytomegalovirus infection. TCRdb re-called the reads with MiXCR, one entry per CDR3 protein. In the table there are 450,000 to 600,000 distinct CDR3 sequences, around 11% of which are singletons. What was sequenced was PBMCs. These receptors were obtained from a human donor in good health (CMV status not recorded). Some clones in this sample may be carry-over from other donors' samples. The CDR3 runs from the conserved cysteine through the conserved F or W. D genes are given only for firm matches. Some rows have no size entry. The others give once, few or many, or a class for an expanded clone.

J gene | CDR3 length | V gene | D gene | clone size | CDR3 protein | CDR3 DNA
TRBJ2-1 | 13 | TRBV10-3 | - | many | CAISGGDNNEQFF | TGTGCCATCAGTGGGGGGGACAACAATGAGCAGTTCTTC
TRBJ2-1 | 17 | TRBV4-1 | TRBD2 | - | CASSHPTSGSSYNEQFF | TGCGCCAGCAGCCATCCGACCAGCGGGAGCTCCTACAATGAGCAGTTCTTC
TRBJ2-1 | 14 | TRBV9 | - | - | CASSPQGDYNEQFF | TGTGCCAGCAGCCCTCAGGGTGACTACAATGAGCAGTTCTTC
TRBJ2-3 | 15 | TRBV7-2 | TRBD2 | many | CASSFTGGGADTQYF | TGTGCCAGCAGCTTCACCGGGGGGGGAGCGGATACGCAGTATTTT
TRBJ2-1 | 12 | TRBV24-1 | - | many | CATSGGSRKQFF | TGTGCCACCAGTGGGGGGTCGCGCAAACAGTTCTTC
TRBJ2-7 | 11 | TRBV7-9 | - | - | CASLASYEQYF | TGTGCCAGCCTCGCCTCCTACGAGCAGTACTTC
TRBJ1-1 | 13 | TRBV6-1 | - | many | CASIRGTNTEAFF | TGTGCCAGCATTAGGGGCACAAACACTGAAGCTTTCTTT
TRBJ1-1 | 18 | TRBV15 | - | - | CATSSSSPRGIGNTEAFF | TGTGCCACCAGCAGTTCCTCCCCGAGGGGTATCGGGAACACTGAAGCTTTCTTT
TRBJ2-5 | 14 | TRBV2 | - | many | CASSVNGNQETQYF | TGTGCCAGCAGTGTTAATGGGAACCAAGAGACCCAGTACTTC
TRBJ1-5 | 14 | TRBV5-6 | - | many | CASSLRAVGQPQHF | TGTGCCAGCAGCTTGCGAGCGGTGGGTCAGCCCCAGCATTTT
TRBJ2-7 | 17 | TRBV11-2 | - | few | CASSLDTGLRAVYEQYF | TGTGCCAGCAGCTTAGATACGGGACTCCGGGCGGTGTACGAGCAGTACTTC
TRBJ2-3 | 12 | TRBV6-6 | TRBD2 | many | CASSYLAGEVYF | TGTGCCAGCAGTTACCTAGCGGGAGAGGTGTATTTT
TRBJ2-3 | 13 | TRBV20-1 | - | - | CSARDSQRDTQYF | TGCAGTGCTAGAGATAGTCAGAGAGATACGCAGTATTTT
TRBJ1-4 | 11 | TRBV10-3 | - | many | CAISEAEKLFF | TGTGCCATCAGTGAAGCTGAAAAACTGTTTTTT
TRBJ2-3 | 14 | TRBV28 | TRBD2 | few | CASSEPGTSVVQYF | TGTGCCAGCAGTGAACCCGGGACTAGCGTTGTGCAGTATTTT
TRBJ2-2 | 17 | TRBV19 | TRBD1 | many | CASSLPTGGVNTGELFF | TGTGCCAGTAGTCTCCCCACAGGGGGCGTAAACACCGGGGAGCTGTTTTTT
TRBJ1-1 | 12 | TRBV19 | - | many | CASRLGASEAFF | TGTGCCAGTAGGCTCGGGGCGTCTGAAGCTTTCTTT
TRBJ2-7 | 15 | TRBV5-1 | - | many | CASSWGGSGTYEQYF | TGCGCCAGCAGCTGGGGAGGATCCGGAACCTACGAGCAGTACTTC
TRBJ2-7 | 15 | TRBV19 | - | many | CASSTWDGRTYEQYF | TGTGCCAGTAGTACCTGGGACGGGCGGACCTACGAGCAGTACTTC
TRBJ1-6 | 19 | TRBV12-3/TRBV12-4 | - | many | CASSTRTARSASYNSPLHF | TGTGCCAGCAGTACACGGACAGCGAGGAGCGCCTCCTATAATTCACCCCTCCACTTT
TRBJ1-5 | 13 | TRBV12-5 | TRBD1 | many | CASEGQGGQPQHF | TGTGCTAGTGAGGGACAGGGAGGACAGCCCCAGCATTTT
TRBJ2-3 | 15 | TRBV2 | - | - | CASSELLGSTDTQYF | TGTGCCAGCAGTGAACTCCTAGGGAGCACAGATACGCAGTATTTT
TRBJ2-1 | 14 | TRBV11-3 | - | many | CASSSRSSYNEQFF | TGTGCCAGCAGCTCCCGGTCCTCCTACAATGAGCAGTTCTTC
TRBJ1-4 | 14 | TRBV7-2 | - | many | CASSLGILGEKLFF | TGTGCCAGCAGCTTAGGGATCCTGGGGGAAAAACTGTTTTTT
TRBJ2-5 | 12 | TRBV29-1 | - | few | CSVEGLGETQYF | TGCAGCGTCGAAGGCCTAGGGGAGACCCAGTACTTC
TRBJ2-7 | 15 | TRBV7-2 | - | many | CASSSGLGSTYEQYF | TGTGCCAGCAGCTCGGGTCTGGGATCGACTTACGAGCAGTACTTC
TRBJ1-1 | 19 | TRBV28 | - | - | CASSRIITGPQRRSTEAFF | TGTGCCAGCAGCCGTATTATAACAGGGCCCCAACGACGAAGCACTGAAGCTTTCTTT
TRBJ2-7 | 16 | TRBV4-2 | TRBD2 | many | CASSQQTGTSVYEQYF | TGTGCCAGCAGCCAACAGACCGGGACTAGCGTTTACGAGCAGTACTTC
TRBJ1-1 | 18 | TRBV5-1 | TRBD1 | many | CASSLGGTGGFKNTEAFF | TGCGCCAGCAGCTTGGGAGGGACAGGGGGATTCAAGAACACTGAAGCTTTCTTT
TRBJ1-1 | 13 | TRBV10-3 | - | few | CAIRVREDTEAFF | TGTGCCATCAGGGTAAGGGAGGACACTGAAGCTTTCTTT
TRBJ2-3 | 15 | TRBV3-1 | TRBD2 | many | CASSQESGNTDTQYF | TGTGCCAGCAGCCAAGAGAGCGGGAACACAGATACGCAGTATTTT
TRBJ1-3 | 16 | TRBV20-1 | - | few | CSASMGRGAPGNTIYF | TGCAGTGCTAGCATGGGTCGGGGGGCGCCCGGAAACACCATATATTTT
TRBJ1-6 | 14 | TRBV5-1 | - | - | CASSLEGTNSPLHF | TGCGCCAGCAGCTTAGAGGGTACGAATTCACCCCTCCACTTT
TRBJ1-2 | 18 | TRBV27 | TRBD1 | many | CASRQDSRLDRYKRGYTF | TGTGCCAGCAGACAAGACAGTAGGTTGGACAGGTATAAACGGGGCTACACCTTC
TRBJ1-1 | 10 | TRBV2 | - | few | CASRWEEAFF | TGTGCCAGCCGCTGGGAGGAAGCTTTCTTT
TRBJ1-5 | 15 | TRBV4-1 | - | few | CASSHSNLGNQPQHF | TGCGCCAGCAGCCACTCGAACTTGGGCAATCAGCCCCAGCATTTT
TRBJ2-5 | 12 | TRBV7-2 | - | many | CASSLMSGTQYF | TGTGCCAGCAGCTTAATGTCAGGGACCCAGTACTTC
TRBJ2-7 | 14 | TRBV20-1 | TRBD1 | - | CSARDPGQGYEQYF | TGCAGTGCTAGAGATCCGGGACAGGGCTACGAGCAGTACTTC
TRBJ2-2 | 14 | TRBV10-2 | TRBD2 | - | CASGKRGGTGELFF | TGCGCCAGCGGAAAGCGGGGGGGTACCGGGGAGCTGTTTTTT
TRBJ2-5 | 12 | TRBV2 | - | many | CASTQMSETQYF | TGTGCCAGCACCCAAATGAGTGAGACCCAGTACTTC
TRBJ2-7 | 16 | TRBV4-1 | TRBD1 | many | CASSHSAGTGGYEQYF | TGCGCCAGCAGCCACTCCGCCGGGACAGGGGGCTACGAGCAGTACTTC
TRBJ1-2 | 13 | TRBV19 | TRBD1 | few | CASSLTTGWGYTF | TGTGCCAGTAGTCTCACGACAGGGTGGGGCTACACCTTC
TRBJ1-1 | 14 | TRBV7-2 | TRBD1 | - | CASSSGGGWTEAFF | TGTGCCAGCAGCTCAGGAGGGGGCTGGACTGAAGCTTTCTTT
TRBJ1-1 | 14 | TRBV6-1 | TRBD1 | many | CASRDQGARTEAFF | TGTGCCAGCAGGGATCAGGGGGCGCGCACTGAAGCTTTCTTT
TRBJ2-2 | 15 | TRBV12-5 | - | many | CASGLGGMNTGELFF | TGTGCTAGTGGTTTGGGGGGGATGAACACCGGGGAGCTGTTTTTT
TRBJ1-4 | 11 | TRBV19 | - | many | CASGQSEKLFF | TGTGCCAGCGGACAGAGTGAAAAACTGTTTTTT
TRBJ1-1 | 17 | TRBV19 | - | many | CASSGRGAGTGNTEAFF | TGTGCCAGTTCCGGAAGGGGCGCGGGGACTGGGAACACTGAAGCTTTCTTT
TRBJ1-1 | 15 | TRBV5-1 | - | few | CASRIRQDMNTEAFF | TGCGCCAGCAGAATAAGACAGGATATGAACACTGAAGCTTTCTTT
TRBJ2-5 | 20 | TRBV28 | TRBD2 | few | CASRSKFGWAGAEYQETQYF | TGTGCCAGCAGGTCGAAGTTCGGTTGGGCGGGAGCTGAGTACCAAGAGACCCAGTACTTC
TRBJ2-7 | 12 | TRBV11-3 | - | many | CASSLGFTEQYF | TGTGCCAGCAGCTTGGGCTTTACAGAGCAGTACTTC
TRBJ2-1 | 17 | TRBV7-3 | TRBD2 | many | CASSASLTSGKYNEQFF | TGTGCCAGCAGCGCCTCCCTGACTAGCGGGAAATACAATGAGCAGTTCTTC